The 16 T cell receptor beta chains listed next were all sequenced from one sample in a study of beta chain features in type 1 diabetes. The isolated RNA, all of it, was reverse transcribed, so expressed TCRB transcripts were what got sequenced. TCRdb keeps only in-frame clones here, not all; method: immunoSEQ multiplex PCR. This sample yields approximately 280,000 clones, of which 15% are seen a single time; roughly 0.015% belongs to the top ten. These receptors have no known antigen. Study conclusions and caveats: Shorter TCRB CDR3s, moderately but significantly so, marked every one of the four CD4+ subsets in Type 1 diabetes patients.

The source material was naive CD4+ T cells from blood. These receptors were collected from a man aged 18 to 30 with type 1 diabetes.

This clone was detected only a few times. The chain combines TRBV7-2 with TRBJ2-3; TRBD2 might be the D (5 bases). Looked up from germline, CDR1 is SGHTA and CDR2 is FQGNSA. V lost 5 bases to trimming and J lost 6 bases, with 18 bases between them. The CDR3 has 15 residues. CDR3 DNA: TGTGCCAGCAGCGACGGGCCCCAGCCGGGGGATACGCAGTATTTT. This encodes CASSDGPQPGDTQYF.

The chain recombines TRBV6-5 with TRBJ1-6, with D maybe TRBD1 (5 bases). V lost 6 bases and J 7 bases, leaving 13 bases between the germline ends. CDR1 and CDR2 from the germline V gene are MNHEY and SVGAGI. The CDR3 contains 14 residues. The DNA for the CDR3 is TGTGCCAGCAGCCGGACATCAGAGAATTCACCCCTCCACTTT. Translating gives CASSRTSENSPLHF.

The chain couples TRBV14 to TRBJ2-7; TRBD1 aligns across 10 bases. The ends lost 4 bases at V and 4 bases at J; junction bases unmatched: 10. Germline V gives CDR1 SGHDN, CDR2 FVKESK. The CDR3 covers 16 residues. The CDR3 is CASSLPGTGVGYEQYF. CDR3 DNA: TGTGCCAGCAGCCTCCCCGGGACAGGGGTAGGGTACGAGCAGTACTTC.

The chain uses TRBV19 and TRBJ1-2; D not certain. Germline assignment: CDR1 LNHDA and CDR2 SQIVND (reference sequence). The V gene lost 2 bases and the J gene lost 8 bases, with 9 bases spanning the gap. The CDR3 covers 12 residues. The CDR3 bases are TGTGCCAGTAGTATATCGGGGATCGGCTACACCTTC. Translated, it gives CASSISGIGYTF.

This clone was detected once. The chain couples TRBV5-6 to TRBJ1-5, with no clear D. Germline CDR1 is SGHDT and CDR2 is YYEEEE. The CDR3 sequence is 12 residues long. Trimming removed 4 bases at V and 7 bases at J, with 9 bases between. Here the CDR3 DNA reads TGTGCCAGCAGCCTTCGGGAGCAGCCCCAGCATTTT. Protein product: CASSLREQPQHF.

The genes are TRBV21-1 and TRBJ2-1; the table's TRBD2 call for D was not verified on the DNA. TRBV21-1 has pseudogene status. The CDR3 runs 15 residues. CDR3 in amino acids: CASSNILVRELAGFF. Here the CDR3 DNA reads TGTGCCAGCAGCAATATTCTGGTGCGTGAACTAGCGGGGTTCTTC.

This chain links TRBV4-2 with TRBJ2-7, with TRBD2 matching 8 bases. Germline V gene lookup returns CDR1 LGHNA and CDR2 YNFKEQ. V trimming: 8 bases; J trimming: 1 base; junction bases outside the gene matches: 10. The CDR3 length is 15 residues. The CDR3 DNA is TGTGCCAGCGACAGTGGGGCGGGAGGTTCCTACGAGCAGTACTTC. This translates into CASDSGAGGSYEQYF.

The genes are TRBV7-6 and TRBJ2-2; D is unclear. Germline V gene lookup returns CDR1 SGHVS and CDR2 FNYEAQ. V dropped 2 bases and J dropped 3 bases, with 13 bases sitting between them. This CDR3 region has 16 residues. Here the CDR3 DNA reads TGTGCCAGCAGCTTACGCCAACTTTCCGACACCGGGGAGCTGTTTTTT. Its translation is CASSLRQLSDTGELFF.

The J gene is TRBJ2-7, the V gene TRBV5-1; possible D gene TRBD2, 6 bases. Germline lookup yields CDR1 SGHRS and CDR2 YFSETQ. Trimming took off 7 bases at V and 7 bases at J, with 21 bases between the two ends. The length of the CDR3 is 14 residues. The CDR3 DNA reads TGCGCCAGCGGACTTGGCGCTCCCGGAGGGGAGCAGTACTTC. Protein: CASGLGAPGGEQYF.

There are a few counts of this clone. CDR3 DNA: TGTGCCAGCCTCGAAAGAGTCACAGATACGCAGTATTTT. It encodes CASLERVTDTQYF. The chain recombines TRBV6-5 with TRBJ2-3; D unclear. Germline V gene lookup returns CDR1 MNHEY and CDR2 SVGAGI. Trimming shortened V by 8 bases and J by 2 bases, and 11 bases separated the two germline ends. This CDR3 region has 13 residues.

In its sample, this clone was seen a few times. The chain is built from TRBV5-4 and TRBJ1-2, with 9 positions matching TRBD1. The J segment lost 4 bases and the V segment lost 5 bases, leaving 6 bases of the junction unmatched. The V gene's germline CDR1 is SGHNT and CDR2 YYREEE (reference sequence). CDR3 length equals 14 residues. For the CDR3, the DNA is TGTGCCAGCAGTTCCACAGGGGGCAGCTATGGCTACACCTTC. Translation gives CASSSTGGSYGYTF.

The rearrangement uses TRBV19 and TRBJ1-1, with TRBD1 as a possible D gene (5 bases). There are 12 residues in the CDR3. Germline values: CDR1 LNHDA, CDR2 SQIVND (reference sequence). Deletions cut 6 bases from V and 5 bases from J, with 10 bases between. In DNA, the CDR3 is TGTGCCAGTAGGCTAGGGGAAACTGAAGCTTTCTTT. Amino acids: CASRLGETEAFF.

This clone was counted only a few times. The V and J genes are TRBV4-3 and TRBJ2-7; possibly TRBD1 for D (6 bases). CDR1 is LGHNA, CDR2 YSLEER, per germline. Between the trimmed V and J ends, which lost 2 bases and 0 bases, there was a span of 8 bases. This CDR3 contains 14 residues. The CDR3 loop is CASSQRTVSYEQYF. The CDR3 nucleotides are TGCGCCAGCAGCCAAAGGACAGTCTCCTACGAGCAGTACTTC.

V usage is TRBV18 and J usage is TRBJ1-5; D perhaps matches TRBD1 (5 bases). The CDR3 is 15 residues long. From germline, CDR1 is KGHSH and CDR2 LQKENI. V lost 0 bases to trimming and J lost 3 bases, with 9 bases between them. The CDR3 DNA reads as TGTGCCAGCTCACCACCTGGCAGGGACAATCAGCCCCAGCATTTT. It specifies CASSPPGRDNQPQHF.

The chain joins TRBV7-9 to TRBJ1-1, with D unclear. Germline CDR1 SEHNR, CDR2 FQNEAQ (reference sequence). This CDR3 has 14 amino acids. V lost 5 bases, J lost 10 bases, and 20 bases lay in between. In DNA, the CDR3 is TGTGCCAGCAGCGCCCAGTCCCCGGGTCCCGGAGCTTTCTTT. The encoded protein is CASSAQSPGPGAFF. Supplemented by reference TRBV7-9 and TRBJ1-1, the full variable domain reads DTGVSQNPRHKITKRGQNVTFRCDPISEHNRLYWYRQTLGQGPEFLTYFQNEAQLEKSRLLSDRFSAERPKGSFSTLEIQRTEQGDSAMYLCASSAQSPGPGAFFGQGTRLTVV.

V gene TRBV4-3 combines with J gene TRBJ2-1; TRBD1 matches at 7 bases. The ends lost 1 base at V and 0 bases at J; junction bases unmatched: 0. The CDR3 has 15 residues. Germline CDR1 and CDR2: LGHNA and YSLEER. The CDR3 region is CASSQGTGSYNEQFF. In DNA, the CDR3 is TGCGCCAGCAGCCAAGGGACAGGCTCCTACAATGAGCAGTTCTTC.